The rows below give T cell receptor beta chains drawn from one sample of a study of regulatory dendritic cells for organ transplantation. Repertoires were generated with immunoSEQ multiplex PCR, while TCRdb's copy carries only in-frame clones and drops some. Counted here are about 28,000 clones, 82% occurring once; the ten biggest clones make up less than 0.5%. The sequencing sample was made of naive CD8+ T cells from blood. The origin of the receptors is a human donor in good health. The CDR3 runs from the conserved cysteine through the conserved F or W. D genes are given only for firm matches. Only some rows state a clone size, as once, few, many or a class for expanded clones.

cdr3_aa: CASSLIGGPYNEQFF
cdr3_nt: TGCGCCAGCAGCTTGATCGGGGGTCCCTACAATGAGCAGTTCTTC
d_call: NA
clone_size: NA
j_call: TRBJ2-1
v_call: TRBV5-1

cdr3_aa: CAISEWALAGGIEQFF
cdr3_nt: TGTGCCATCAGTGAATGGGCTCTAGCGGGGGGGATTGAGCAGTTCTTC
d_call: TRBD2
clone_size: NA
j_call: TRBJ2-1
v_call: TRBV10-3

cdr3_aa: CASSPARGQSNQPQHF
cdr3_nt: TGTGCCAGCAGCCCAGCTAGGGGGCAAAGCAATCAGCCCCAGCATTTT
d_call: TRBD1
clone_size: NA
j_call: TRBJ1-5
v_call: TRBV7-8

cdr3_aa: CASSIGSSGASELFF
cdr3_nt: TGTGCCAGTAGTATAGGGTCCAGCGGGGCCTCGGAGCTGTTTTTT
d_call: TRBD2
clone_size: few
j_call: TRBJ2-2
v_call: TRBV19

cdr3_aa: CSVLGGLNTEAFF
cdr3_nt: TGCAGCGTCCTAGGGGGTTTGAACACTGAAGCTTTCTTT
d_call: NA
clone_size: NA
j_call: TRBJ1-1
v_call: TRBV29-1

cdr3_aa: CASSLELGGTSYNEQFF
cdr3_nt: TGTGCCAGCAGCTTAGAGCTAGGAGGGACTAGTTACAATGAGCAGTTCTTC
d_call: TRBD2
clone_size: NA
j_call: TRBJ2-1
v_call: TRBV7-6

cdr3_aa: CASSVKGAGNIQYF
cdr3_nt: TGTGCCAGCAGCGTAAAGGGGGCTGGAAACATTCAGTACTTC
d_call: TRBD1
clone_size: NA
j_call: TRBJ2-4
v_call: TRBV9

cdr3_aa: CASSHSISGETYNEQFF
cdr3_nt: TGTGCCAGCAGCCATTCTATTAGCGGGGAAACCTACAATGAGCAGTTCTTC
d_call: TRBD2
clone_size: NA
j_call: TRBJ2-1
v_call: TRBV14

cdr3_aa: CASSDDQPQHF
cdr3_nt: TGTGCCAGCAGTGACGATCAGCCCCAGCATTTT
d_call: NA
clone_size: NA
j_call: TRBJ1-5
v_call: TRBV2

cdr3_aa: CASSPRTGSGRTDTQYF
cdr3_nt: TGTGCCAGCAGCCCCCGGACAGGGTCAGGACGCACAGATACGCAGTATTTT
d_call: TRBD1
clone_size: once
j_call: TRBJ2-3
v_call: TRBV11-2

cdr3_aa: CASSQEDDERYGYTF
cdr3_nt: TGTGCCAGCAGCCAGGAGGACGACGAAAGGTATGGCTACACCTTC
d_call: NA
clone_size: NA
j_call: TRBJ1-2
v_call: TRBV9

cdr3_aa: CASSYTGQTYEQYF
cdr3_nt: TGTGCCAGCAGTTATACGGGACAGACCTACGAGCAGTACTTC
d_call: TRBD1
clone_size: NA
j_call: TRBJ2-7
v_call: TRBV11-3

cdr3_aa: CASSPRPGTSENTGELFF
cdr3_nt: TGCGCCAGCAGCCCACGGCCCGGGACTAGCGAGAACACCGGGGAGCTGTTTTTT
d_call: TRBD2
clone_size: NA
j_call: TRBJ2-2
v_call: TRBV4-1

cdr3_aa: CASSQPGQGVYEQYF
cdr3_nt: TGCGCCAGCAGCCAGCCGGGACAGGGGGTCTACGAGCAGTACTTC
d_call: TRBD1
clone_size: NA
j_call: TRBJ2-7
v_call: TRBV4-3

cdr3_aa: CASSVEEFTYEQYF
cdr3_nt: TGTGCCAGCAGCGTGGAGGAGTTCACCTACGAGCAGTACTTC
d_call: NA
clone_size: NA
j_call: TRBJ2-7
v_call: TRBV9

cdr3_aa: CASSLRQGAANTEAFF
cdr3_nt: TGTGCCAGCAGTTTAAGACAGGGGGCGGCGAACACTGAAGCTTTCTTT
d_call: TRBD1
clone_size: NA
j_call: TRBJ1-1
v_call: TRBV27

cdr3_aa: CASSSGSGPFAAQYF
cdr3_nt: TGTGCCAGCAGCTCTGGGTCCGGCCCCTTCGCGGCCCAGTACTTC
d_call: NA
clone_size: NA
j_call: TRBJ2-5
v_call: TRBV9

cdr3_aa: CASRRGGQGANYGYTF
cdr3_nt: TGTGCCAGCAGACGAGGAGGACAGGGGGCGAACTATGGCTACACCTTC
d_call: TRBD1
clone_size: NA
j_call: TRBJ1-2
v_call: TRBV7-8

cdr3_aa: CASSQDPLAGGSNEQFF
cdr3_nt: TGCGCCAGCAGCCAAGATCCCCTAGCGGGGGGTTCCAATGAGCAGTTCTTC
d_call: TRBD2
clone_size: few
j_call: TRBJ2-1
v_call: TRBV4-1

cdr3_aa: CASRSAGYNTEAFF
cdr3_nt: TGTGCCAGCAGATCCGCGGGGTATAACACTGAAGCTTTCTTT
d_call: NA
clone_size: NA
j_call: TRBJ1-1
v_call: TRBV6-5

cdr3_aa: CASSQIDKGEDNEQFF
cdr3_nt: TGTGCCAGCAGCCAAATCGACAAGGGAGAGGACAATGAGCAGTTCTTC
d_call: NA
clone_size: NA
j_call: TRBJ2-1
v_call: TRBV7-9

cdr3_aa: CATREPGQTLGYGYTF
cdr3_nt: TGTGCCACCAGGGAACCGGGACAGACATTGGGCTATGGCTACACCTTC
d_call: TRBD1
clone_size: NA
j_call: TRBJ1-2
v_call: TRBV15

cdr3_aa: CASSVETATNYGYTF
cdr3_nt: TGTGCCAGCAGCGTAGAGACAGCCACTAACTATGGCTACACCTTC
d_call: NA
clone_size: NA
j_call: TRBJ1-2
v_call: TRBV9

cdr3_aa: CASSLRGWETQYF
cdr3_nt: TGTGCCAGCAGCTTAAGAGGTTGGGAGACCCAGTACTTC
d_call: NA
clone_size: NA
j_call: TRBJ2-5
v_call: TRBV5-6

cdr3_aa: CASSLYPGHLTGEQYF
cdr3_nt: TGTGCCAGTAGTCTATACCCGGGACACCTTACCGGCGAGCAGTACTTC
d_call: NA
clone_size: NA
j_call: TRBJ2-7
v_call: TRBV19

cdr3_aa: CASSPRALISTGYNEKLFF
cdr3_nt: TGTGCCAGCAGCCCTAGGGCGTTGATATCGACAGGGTATAATGAAAAACTGTTTTTT
d_call: TRBD1
clone_size: NA
j_call: TRBJ1-4
v_call: TRBV5-6

cdr3_aa: CASSLGLERGGNEQYF
cdr3_nt: TGTGCCAGCAGCTTAGGCCTAGAGCGGGGGGGAAACGAGCAGTACTTC
d_call: TRBD2
clone_size: NA
j_call: TRBJ2-7
v_call: TRBV13

cdr3_aa: CASSQDVPGEAFF
cdr3_nt: TGCGCCAGCAGCCAAGATGTGCCAGGGGAAGCTTTCTTT
d_call: NA
clone_size: NA
j_call: TRBJ1-1
v_call: TRBV4-1

cdr3_aa: CASSFGDSVHGYTF
cdr3_nt: TGTGCCAGCAGCTTCGGGGACAGTGTTCATGGCTACACCTTC
d_call: TRBD1
clone_size: NA
j_call: TRBJ1-2
v_call: TRBV5-8

cdr3_aa: CASSVDDRNYGYTF
cdr3_nt: TGTGCCAGCAGCGTAGATGACAGAAACTATGGCTACACCTTC
d_call: NA
clone_size: NA
j_call: TRBJ1-2
v_call: TRBV9

cdr3_aa: CASSLGTANTEAFF
cdr3_nt: TGTGCCAGCAGCTTAGGGACAGCAAACACTGAAGCTTTCTTT
d_call: NA
clone_size: NA
j_call: TRBJ1-1
v_call: TRBV7-9

cdr3_aa: CASSLTGGWINEQFF
cdr3_nt: TGCGCCAGCAGTTTGACAGGGGGCTGGATAAATGAGCAGTTCTTC
d_call: TRBD1
clone_size: few
j_call: TRBJ2-1
v_call: TRBV5-1

cdr3_aa: CASSLWPLNQPQHF
cdr3_nt: TGTGCCAGCAGCTTGTGGCCCCTCAATCAGCCCCAGCATTTT
d_call: NA
clone_size: few
j_call: TRBJ1-5
v_call: TRBV5-6

cdr3_aa: CASSIQGYNEQFF
cdr3_nt: TGTGCCAGTAGTATTCAGGGGTACAATGAGCAGTTCTTC
d_call: NA
clone_size: NA
j_call: TRBJ2-1
v_call: TRBV19

cdr3_aa: CASSWTIAGPNSGNTIYF
cdr3_nt: TGCGCCAGCAGCTGGACGATTGCGGGACCTAACTCTGGAAACACCATATATTTT
d_call: NA
clone_size: NA
j_call: TRBJ1-3
v_call: TRBV5-1

cdr3_aa: CASSLASRSGFREQNTEAFF
cdr3_nt: TGTGCCAGCAGCTTGGCCTCGAGGTCCGGGTTTCGGGAACAAAACACTGAAGCTTTCTTT
d_call: NA
clone_size: NA
j_call: TRBJ1-1
v_call: TRBV5-4

cdr3_aa: CASSDDRATSGANVLTF
cdr3_nt: TGCGCCAGCAGTGACGACAGGGCTACTTCTGGGGCCAACGTCCTGACTTTC
d_call: TRBD1
clone_size: NA
j_call: TRBJ2-6
v_call: TRBV10-2

cdr3_aa: CASSWGQSNQPQHF
cdr3_nt: TGTGCCAGCAGTTGGGGACAGAGCAATCAGCCCCAGCATTTT
d_call: TRBD1
clone_size: NA
j_call: TRBJ1-5
v_call: TRBV7-2

cdr3_aa: CASSMVDAVNTEAFF
cdr3_nt: TGTGCCAGTAGTATGGTTGATGCGGTGAACACTGAAGCTTTCTTT
d_call: NA
clone_size: NA
j_call: TRBJ1-1
v_call: TRBV19

cdr3_aa: CASSYLAGTTDTQYF
cdr3_nt: TGTGCCAGCAGTTACTTAGCGGGGACCACAGATACGCAGTATTTT
d_call: TRBD2
clone_size: NA
j_call: TRBJ2-3
v_call: TRBV6-5

cdr3_aa: CASSRTDANTGELFF
cdr3_nt: TGTGCCAGCTCTAGGACAGATGCAAACACCGGGGAGCTGTTTTTT
d_call: NA
clone_size: NA
j_call: TRBJ2-2
v_call: TRBV13

cdr3_aa: CASSGTGPPTQYF
cdr3_nt: TGTGCCTCCTCTGGAACAGGCCCCCCAACCCAGTACTTC
d_call: NA
clone_size: NA
j_call: TRBJ2-5
v_call: TRBV7-9

cdr3_aa: CASSSQGYGETQYF
cdr3_nt: TGTGCCAGCAGTTCCCAGGGGTATGGCGAGACCCAGTACTTC
d_call: NA
clone_size: NA
j_call: TRBJ2-5
v_call: TRBV6-5

cdr3_aa: CASSLSMYFNTEAFF
cdr3_nt: TGTGCCAGCAGTTTAAGTATGTACTTTAACACTGAAGCTTTCTTT
d_call: NA
clone_size: NA
j_call: TRBJ1-1
v_call: TRBV27

cdr3_aa: CASSQTGENTEAFF
cdr3_nt: TGTGCCAGCAGCCAGACAGGGGAGAACACTGAAGCTTTCTTT
d_call: TRBD1
clone_size: NA
j_call: TRBJ1-1
v_call: TRBV5-6

cdr3_aa: CASSDEERKQFF
cdr3_nt: TGTGCCAGCAGTGACGAGGAGCGTAAGCAGTTCTTC
d_call: NA
clone_size: NA
j_call: TRBJ2-1
v_call: TRBV2

cdr3_aa: CASSSGLAGGYNEQFF
cdr3_nt: TGTGCCAGCAGCTCGGGACTAGCGGGGGGCTACAATGAGCAGTTCTTC
d_call: TRBD2
clone_size: NA
j_call: TRBJ2-1
v_call: TRBV7-6

cdr3_aa: CASGPTEPQHF
cdr3_nt: TGTGCTAGTGGTCCAACGGAGCCCCAGCATTTT
d_call: NA
clone_size: few
j_call: TRBJ1-5
v_call: TRBV12-5

cdr3_aa: CASSDSSWDEQYF
cdr3_nt: TGTGCCAGTAGTGACAGTTCCTGGGACGAGCAGTACTTC
d_call: NA
clone_size: NA
j_call: TRBJ2-7
v_call: TRBV19

cdr3_aa: CASSLQGKGNQPQHF
cdr3_nt: TGTGCCAGCAGCCTACAGGGGAAGGGCAATCAGCCCCAGCATTTT
d_call: TRBD1
clone_size: NA
j_call: TRBJ1-5
v_call: TRBV13

cdr3_aa: CASSVARSGGTGELFF
cdr3_nt: TGTGCCAGCAGCGTAGCAAGGAGCGGGGGTACCGGGGAGCTGTTTTTT
d_call: TRBD2
clone_size: NA
j_call: TRBJ2-2
v_call: TRBV9

cdr3_aa: CASSLGGAFPSMMFF
cdr3_nt: TGTGCCAGCAGCTTAGGTGGGGCCTTCCCGAGTATGATGTTTTTT
d_call: NA
clone_size: NA
j_call: TRBJ2-2
v_call: TRBV7-7

cdr3_aa: CASSLGGNQETQYF
cdr3_nt: TGTGCCAGCAGCTTAGGCGGAAACCAAGAGACCCAGTACTTC
d_call: NA
clone_size: NA
j_call: TRBJ2-5
v_call: TRBV7-2

cdr3_aa: CASWGQAFSYYTF
cdr3_nt: TGTGCCAGTTGGGGACAGGCCTTCTCTTACTACACCTTC
d_call: TRBD1
clone_size: NA
j_call: TRBJ1-2
v_call: TRBV6-5

cdr3_aa: CASSLDRGWGTGELFF
cdr3_nt: TGTGCCAGCAGCTTAGATAGGGGCTGGGGCACCGGGGAGCTGTTTTTT
d_call: NA
clone_size: NA
j_call: TRBJ2-2
v_call: TRBV5-6

cdr3_aa: CASSESGRLGTEAFF
cdr3_nt: TGCGCCAGCAGTGAGTCGGGGAGGTTGGGCACTGAAGCTTTCTTT
d_call: NA
clone_size: once
j_call: TRBJ1-1
v_call: TRBV10-2

cdr3_aa: CAISPTSGENTGELFF
cdr3_nt: TGTGCCATCAGCCCGACTAGCGGGGAGAACACCGGGGAGCTGTTTTTT
d_call: TRBD2
clone_size: NA
j_call: TRBJ2-2
v_call: TRBV10-3